This TCR beta chain was identified in a study of molecular identifiers for immune sequencing clone quantification. MiXCR was run by TCRdb on the PCR reads, yielding one entry per CDR3 protein. The table records approximately 630,000 distinct CDR3 sequences, roughly 23% of them present only once. Per germline, CDR1 ENHRY and CDR2 SYGVKD. The CDR3 is 15 residues long. This clonotype was observed at least ten times. Its ends do not fully match the called genes, so a read error is possible. This TCR derives from a human donor in good health. Some libraries in this study had Jurkat cell RNA spiked in. The material sequenced was naive CD8+ T cells from blood, with Jurkat cell RNA spiked in. Subset of the sample: FACS-sorted CD8+CD4-CCR7+CD45RA+ naive T cells. The chain couples TRBV10-3 to TRBJ1-6; weak D call: TRBD1 (6 bases). The chain's CDR3 is CAIRESGQGLTPLHF. The DNA for the CDR3 is TGTGCCATCAGGGAGTCTGGGCAGGGGCTAACACCCCTCCACTTT.